The 7 T cell receptor beta chains below come from one sample, sequenced in a study of neurological immune-mediated disorders. TCRdb reanalysed the 5' RACE reads using MiXCR and keeps one entry per CDR3 protein. The sample has 66,000 or so distinct CDR3 sequences, around 5.2% seen once. Sequenced input: PBMCs. The source of these receptors is a woman aged 25 to 39 with multiple sclerosis.

This clonotype showed up many times. The chain joins TRBV20-1 to TRBJ2-5; D might be TRBD2 (5 bases). Germline V gene sequence: CDR1 DFQATT, CDR2 SNEGSKA (reference sequence). V lost 5 bases and J lost 5, with 15 bases in between. This CDR3 is 13 amino acids long. The chain's CDR3 is CSALWTGRETQYF. CDR3 DNA sequence: TGCAGTGCTCTATGGACTGGCCGTGAGACCCAGTACTTC.

This clonotype appeared a single time. With a much larger clone just one base away, this may be a read error. The rearrangement joins TRBV5-1 to TRBJ1-1; tentatively, D is TRBD1 (6 bases). Germline-derived CDR1 and CDR2 are SGHRS and YFSETQ. V lost 7 bases and J 0 bases, leaving 10 bases between the germline ends. The CDR3 has 13 residues. CDR3: CASGQLMNTEAFF. The CDR3 bases are TGCGCCAGCGGACAGTTAATGAACACTGAAGCTTTCTTT.

This clonotype occurred many times. The chain uses TRBV27 and TRBJ1-4; perhaps TRBD1 as D (5 bases). CDR1 and CDR2 from the germline V gene are MNHEY and SMNVEV (reference sequence). V lost 6 bases to trimming and J lost 8 bases, with 19 bases between them. The CDR3 totals 15 residues. CDR3 bases: TGTGCCAGCAGCAAAAGGGGTATTGGTTTCGAAAAACTGTTTTTT. This codes for CASSKRGIGFEKLFF.

This clonotype came up many times. V gene TRBV6-2 or TRBV6-3 combines with J gene TRBJ2-1, with 15 bases matching TRBD2. Looked up from germline, CDR1 is MNHEY and CDR2 is SVGEGT. V dropped 5 bases and J dropped 7; count of bases not matched to a gene: 6. The CDR3 has 16 residues. The CDR3 loop reads CASSPRTSGGVNEQFF. The CDR3 region has the DNA TGTGCCAGCAGTCCCAGGACTAGCGGGGGGGTAAATGAGCAGTTCTTC.

The chain recombines TRBV5-1 with TRBJ2-5; D possibly corresponds to TRBD1 (5 bases). Trimming cost V 0 bases and J 1 base, with 10 bases left between them. This CDR3 comprises 15 residues. Germline CDR1 is SGHRS and CDR2 is YFSETQ. CDR3 sequence (DNA): TGCGCCAGCAGCTTGGCGGCAGGGTTCCAAGAGACCCAGTACTTC. This translates into CASSLAAGFQETQYF.

This clonotype was observed at least ten times. V and J are TRBV3-1 and TRBJ2-7; TRBD1 agrees at 7 bases. CDR3 length equals 14 residues. Germline trimming cut 1 base from V and 4 bases from J; bases unmatched to any gene: 4. Germline V gene lookup returns CDR1 LGHDT and CDR2 YNNKEL (reference sequence). CDR3 residues: CASSQGQGRYEQYF. In DNA form, the CDR3 reads TGTGCCAGCAGCCAAGGACAGGGTCGGTACGAGCAGTACTTC.

At least ten counts were recorded for this clonotype. This chain connects TRBV20-1 to TRBJ2-1, with 10 bases lining up with TRBD2. The V gene's germline CDR1 is DFQATT and CDR2 SNEGSKA (reference sequence). With V trimmed by 4 bases and J by 9 bases, 9 bases remained unmatched. This CDR3 has 14 amino acids. The CDR3 reads CSATSGGAFREQFF. The CDR3 coding sequence is TGCAGTGCTACCAGCGGGGGGGCGTTTCGTGAGCAGTTCTTC.